These T cell receptor beta chains were read from a single sample in a study of CD8+ T cells in alopecia areata. Data came from immunoSEQ multiplex PCR; TCRdb stores just in-frame clones and leaves some out. The sample yields some 190,000 clones, just under 65% seen once. Sequencing was performed on CD4+ T cells sorted from blood, taken around week 50, from a patient treated with tofacitinib. Receptor source: a human donor with alopecia areata. The CDR3 runs from the conserved cysteine through the conserved F or W.

j_call v_call cdr3_aa
TRBJ2-7 TRBV2 CASRMGQSLDEQYF
TRBJ1-1 TRBV4-2 CASSLHGQGAEAFF
TRBJ2-5 TRBV10-3 CAISDRGERETQYF
TRBJ1-1 TRBV7-2 CASSRLRGGTEAFF
TRBJ2-1 TRBV30 CAWSDSAGGVSRFF
TRBJ1-4 TRBV10-3 CAISESYEFSSLFF
TRBJ2-1 TRBV27 CASSLGGGPSMKQFF
TRBJ2-1 TRBV11-2 CASSLGQGGYNEQFF
TRBJ1-2 TRBV20-1 CSAPLQYGYTF
TRBJ1-3 TRBV30 CAWSRTGSSGNTIYF
TRBJ1-6 TRBV30 CAGGARLRNSPLHF
TRBJ2-7 TRBV6-6 CASSAGGYEQYF
TRBJ1-2 TRBV2 CASSEGAGLGGYTF
TRBJ2-2 TRBV29-1 CSVAPGVNTGELFF
TRBJ1-5 TRBV29-1 CSAWPINQPQHF
TRBJ2-5 TRBV7-6 CASSSFGWETQYF
TRBJ1-4 TRBV7-2 CASSQPGEKLFF
TRBJ2-1 TRBV2 CASRGRGSGGHGRIF
TRBJ1-2 TRBV4-3 CASSQVYNYGYTF
TRBJ1-4 TRBV2 CASSLAVTNEKLFF
TRBJ1-1 TRBV4-3 CASSQDLRGTEAFF
TRBJ2-7 TRBV7-2 CASSGGFGGNVPYEQYF
TRBJ1-6 TRBV9 CASSVGTGRDSPLHF
TRBJ2-1 TRBV5-1 CASQAGLAGTSYNEQFF
TRBJ2-5 TRBV18 CASSPLQGSETQYF
TRBJ2-5 TRBV4-3 CASSQVAVGGETQYF
TRBJ2-5 TRBV29-1 CSITGLGETQYF
TRBJ2-3 TRBV27 CATYNRAKPHAVF
TRBJ2-2 TRBV5-1 CASSREVGGHGELFF
TRBJ1-5 TRBV30 CARSPGWAQGPQHF
TRBJ2-1 TRBV15 CATSRGGDRGFNEQFF
TRBJ2-3 TRBV29-1 CSVRGQNTDTQYF
TRBJ2-7 TRBV4-1 CASSPETTGHGSQQYF
TRBJ1-6 TRBV7-2 CASRPSGGNSPLHF
TRBJ1-2 TRBV29-1 CSVEGSGGLLDGYTF
TRBJ1-4 TRBV7-2 CASSPPSRGKLFF
TRBJ2-1 TRBV29-1 CSVVPGHNEQFF
TRBJ1-1 TRBV29-1 CSGTGSNTEAFF
TRBJ1-6 TRBV4-2 CASSPGTGGTNSPLHF
TRBJ2-3 TRBV29-1 CSGTGTGLRTDTQYF
TRBJ2-7 TRBV2 CASIPDRVPYEQYF
TRBJ1-1 TRBV30 CAWRGMIEAFF
TRBJ1-2 TRBV4-3 CASSVDLGTGSGYTF
TRBJ2-4 TRBV2 CASQTGVIQYF
TRBJ2-1 TRBV7-6 CASSLNNEQFF
TRBJ2-1 TRBV30 CAWSGTRNEQFF
TRBJ2-1 TRBV7-3 CASSSGQVANEQFF
TRBJ2-3 TRBV29-1 CSVNPTGTDTQYF
TRBJ2-3 TRBV29-1 CSVAGRTSTDTQYF
TRBJ1-5 TRBV2 CASKGTYQPQHF
TRBJ2-7 TRBV11-2 CASSLAVYSSVSYEQYF
TRBJ1-5 TRBV18 CASSPSGHQPQHF
TRBJ1-2 TRBV5-1 CASSLDWGHGYTF
TRBJ1-1 TRBV29-1 CSVGGQGSYTEAFF
TRBJ1-2 TRBV29-1 CSVEDPHLGYTF
TRBJ1-2 TRBV7-2 CASSPLEGPYGYTF
TRBJ2-5 TRBV29-1 CSVGTGGPGETQYF
TRBJ1-1 TRBV5-1 CASSSQDGNTEAFF
TRBJ2-6 TRBV30 CAWSDQDLSSGANVLTF